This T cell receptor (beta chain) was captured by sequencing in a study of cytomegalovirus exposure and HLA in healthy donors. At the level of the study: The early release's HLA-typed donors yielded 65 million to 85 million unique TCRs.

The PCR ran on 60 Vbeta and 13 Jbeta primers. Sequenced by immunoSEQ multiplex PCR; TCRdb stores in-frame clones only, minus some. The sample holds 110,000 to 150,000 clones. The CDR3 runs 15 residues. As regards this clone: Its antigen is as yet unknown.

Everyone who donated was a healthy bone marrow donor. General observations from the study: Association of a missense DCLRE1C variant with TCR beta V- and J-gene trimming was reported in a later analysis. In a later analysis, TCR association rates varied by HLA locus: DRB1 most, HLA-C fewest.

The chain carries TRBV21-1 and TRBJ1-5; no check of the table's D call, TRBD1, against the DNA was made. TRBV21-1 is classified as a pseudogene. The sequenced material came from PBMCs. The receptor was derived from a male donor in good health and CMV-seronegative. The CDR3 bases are TGTGCCAGCAGCAACCGTCGACAGGTAAATCAGCCCCAGCATTTT. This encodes CASSNRRQVNQPQHF.